This T cell receptor (beta chain) was identified in a study of cytotoxic CD8 clonotypes in ibrutinib-treated CLL. Whole-study context: Partial responses numbered roughly 25 and complete responses 2; after a median around 68 months, roughly 15 stayed remitted and about twelve progressed. On average, each sample had 255,043 productive templates and more than 75,000 productive rearrangements.

Study-level results: Clonality correlated strongly with circulating CD8+ T cells and exceeded age-matched healthy donors at baseline. Public clonotypes, rarely seen, contracted or held steady on treatment.

Assay: immunoSEQ multiplex PCR; the TCRdb copy retains only in-frame clones and omits some. The sample holds some 200,000 clones, about 72% seen once. From germline, CDR1 is MDHEN and CDR2 SYDVKM. V trimming: 5 bases; J trimming: 4 bases; junction bases outside the gene matches: 7. The CDR3 totals 15 residues. Comments on this clone: Its cognate antigen is unknown.

The starting material was PBMCs, obtained after 24 months of ibrutinib treatment. This sequence was found in a human donor with chronic lymphocytic leukemia. J is TRBJ2-1 and V is TRBV28; 8 bases map to TRBD2. The CDR3 DNA reads as TGTGCCAGCAGTCCTGCCGCGGGGGGATACAATGAGCAGTTCTTC. This sequence encodes CASSPAAGGYNEQFF.